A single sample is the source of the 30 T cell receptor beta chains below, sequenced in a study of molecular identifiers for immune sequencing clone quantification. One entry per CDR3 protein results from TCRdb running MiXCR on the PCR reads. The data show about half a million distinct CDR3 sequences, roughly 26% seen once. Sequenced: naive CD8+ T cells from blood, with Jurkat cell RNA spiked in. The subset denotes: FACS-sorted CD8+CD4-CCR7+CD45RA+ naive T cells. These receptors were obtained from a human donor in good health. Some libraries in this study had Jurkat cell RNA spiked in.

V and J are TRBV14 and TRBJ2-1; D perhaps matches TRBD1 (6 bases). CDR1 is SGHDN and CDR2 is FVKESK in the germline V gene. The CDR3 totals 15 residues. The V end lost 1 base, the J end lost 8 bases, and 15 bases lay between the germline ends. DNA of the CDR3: TGTGCCAGCAGCCAAGGGACAGTCACTCACGATGAGCAGTTCTTC. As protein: CASSQGTVTHDEQFF. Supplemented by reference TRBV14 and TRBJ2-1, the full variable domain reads EAGVTQFPSHSVIEKGQTVTLRCDPISGHDNLYWYRRVMGKEIKFLLHFVKESKQDESGMPNNRFLAERTGGTYSTLKVQPAELEDSGVYFCASSQGTVTHDEQFFGPGTRLTVL.

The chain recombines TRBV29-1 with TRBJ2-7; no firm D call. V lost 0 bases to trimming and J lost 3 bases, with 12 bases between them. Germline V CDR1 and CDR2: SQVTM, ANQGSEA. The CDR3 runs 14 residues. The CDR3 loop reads CSVEERAKGYEQYF. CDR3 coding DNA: TGCAGCGTTGAAGAACGGGCCAAGGGCTACGAGCAGTACTTC.

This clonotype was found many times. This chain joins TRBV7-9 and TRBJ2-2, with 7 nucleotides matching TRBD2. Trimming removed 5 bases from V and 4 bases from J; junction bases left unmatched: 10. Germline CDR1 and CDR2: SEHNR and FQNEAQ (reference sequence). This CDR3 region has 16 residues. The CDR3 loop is CASSARGAGITGELFF. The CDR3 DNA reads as TGTGCCAGCAGCGCAAGAGGAGCGGGGATCACCGGGGAGCTGTTTTTT.

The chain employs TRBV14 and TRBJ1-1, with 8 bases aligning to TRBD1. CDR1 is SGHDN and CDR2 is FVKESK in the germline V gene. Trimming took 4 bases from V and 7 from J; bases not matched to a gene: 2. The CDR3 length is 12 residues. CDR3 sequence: CASSRQGFEAFF. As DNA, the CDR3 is TGTGCCAGCAGCCGACAGGGGTTTGAAGCTTTCTTT.

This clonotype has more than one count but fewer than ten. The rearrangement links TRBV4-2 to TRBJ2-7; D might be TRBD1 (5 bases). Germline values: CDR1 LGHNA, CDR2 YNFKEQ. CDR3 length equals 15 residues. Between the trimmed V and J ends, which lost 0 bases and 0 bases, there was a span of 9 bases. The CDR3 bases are TGTGCCAGCAGCCAAGATCGACAGTGCTCCTACGAGCAGTACTTC. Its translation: CASSQDRQCSYEQYF.

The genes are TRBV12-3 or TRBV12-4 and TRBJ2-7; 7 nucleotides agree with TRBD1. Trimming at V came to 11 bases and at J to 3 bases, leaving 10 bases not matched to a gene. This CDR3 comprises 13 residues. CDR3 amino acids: CAVSTGVYYEQYF. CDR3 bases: TGTGCCGTGTCCACAGGGGTATACTACGAGCAGTACTTC.

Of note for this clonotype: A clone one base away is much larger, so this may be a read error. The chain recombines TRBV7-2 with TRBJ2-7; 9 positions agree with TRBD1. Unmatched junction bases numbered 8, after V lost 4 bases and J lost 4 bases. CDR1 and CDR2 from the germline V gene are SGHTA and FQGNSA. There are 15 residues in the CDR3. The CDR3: CASSSRTGVRYEQYF. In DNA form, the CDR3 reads TGTGCCAGCAGCTCCCGGACAGGGGTTAGGTACGAGCAGTACTTC. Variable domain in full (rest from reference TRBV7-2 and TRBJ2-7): GAGVSQSPSNKVTEKGKDVELRCDPISGHTALYWYRQSLGQGLEFLIYFQGNSAPDKSGLPSDRFSAERTGGSVSTLTIQRTQQEDSAVYLCASSSRTGVRYEQYFGPGTRLTVT.

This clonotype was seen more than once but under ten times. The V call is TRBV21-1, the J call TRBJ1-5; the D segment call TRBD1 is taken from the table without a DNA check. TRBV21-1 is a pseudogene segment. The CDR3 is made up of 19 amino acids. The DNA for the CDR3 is TGTGCCAGCAGCCTTAGGGGGCTCGGGGGACAGGGACAAAATCAGCCCCAGCATTTT. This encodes CASSLRGLGGQGQNQPQHF.

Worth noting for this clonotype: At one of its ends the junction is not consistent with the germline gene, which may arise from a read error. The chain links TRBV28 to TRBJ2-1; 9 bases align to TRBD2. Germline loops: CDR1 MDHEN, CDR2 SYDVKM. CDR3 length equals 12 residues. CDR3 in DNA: TGTGCCAGCAGATCCACGGAGGGACTAGCTAATTTC. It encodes CASRSTEGLANF. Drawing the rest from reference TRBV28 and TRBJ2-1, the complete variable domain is DVKVTQSSRYLVKRTGEKVFLECVQDMDHENMFWYRQDPGLGLRLIYFSYDVKMKEKGDIPEGYSVSREKKERFSLILESASTNQTSMYLCASRSTEGLANFGPGTRLTVL.

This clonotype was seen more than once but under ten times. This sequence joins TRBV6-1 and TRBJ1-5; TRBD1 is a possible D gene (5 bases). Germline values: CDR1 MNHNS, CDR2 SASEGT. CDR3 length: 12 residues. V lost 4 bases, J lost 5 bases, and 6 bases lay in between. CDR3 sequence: CASSGDYQPQHF. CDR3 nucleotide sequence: TGTGCCAGCAGTGGGGACTATCAGCCCCAGCATTTT.

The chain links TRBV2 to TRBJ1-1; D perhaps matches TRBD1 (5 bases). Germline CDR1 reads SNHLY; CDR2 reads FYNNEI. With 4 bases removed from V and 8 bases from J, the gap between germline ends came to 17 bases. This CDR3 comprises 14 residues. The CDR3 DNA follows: TGTGCCAGCAGTGCGACGGGGCGGGGGGTCGAAGCTTTCTTT. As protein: CASSATGRGVEAFF.

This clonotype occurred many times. The CDR3 region is CASSTRDRVVYEQYF. The CDR3 coding sequence is TGTGCCAGCAGCACCAGAGACAGGGTCGTATACGAGCAGTACTTC. The chain has TRBV7-9 and TRBJ2-7; 7 nucleotides agree with TRBD1. V gave up 5 bases and J gave up 4 bases; unmatched junction bases: 11. Germline CDR1 and CDR2: SEHNR and FQNEAQ (reference sequence). CDR3 length: 15 amino acids.

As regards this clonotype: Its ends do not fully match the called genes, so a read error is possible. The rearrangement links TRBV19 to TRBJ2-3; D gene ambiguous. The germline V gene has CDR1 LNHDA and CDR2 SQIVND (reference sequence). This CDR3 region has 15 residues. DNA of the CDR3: TGTGCCGGTAGTATTTGGTCTAGAGGCACAGATACGCAGTATTTT. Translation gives CAGSIWSRGTDTQYF. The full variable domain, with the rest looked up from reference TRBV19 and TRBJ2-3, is DGGITQSPKYLFRKEGQNVTLSCEQNLNHDAMYWYRQDPGQGLRLIYYSQIVNDFQKGDIAEGYSVSREKKESFPLTVTSAQKNPTAFYLCAGSIWSRGTDTQYFGPGTRLTVL.

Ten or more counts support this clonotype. The CDR3 nucleotides are TGTGCCAGCAGCGGGACGGTCACAGATACGCAGTATTTT. Its protein product is CASSGTVTDTQYF. The rearrangement links TRBV7-9 to TRBJ2-3, with D perhaps matching TRBD1 or TRBD2 (5 bases each). Trimming removed 5 bases from V and 2 bases from J, with 8 bases in between. CDR1 SEHNR and CDR2 FQNEAQ come from the germline V gene (reference sequence). The CDR3 consists of 13 residues.

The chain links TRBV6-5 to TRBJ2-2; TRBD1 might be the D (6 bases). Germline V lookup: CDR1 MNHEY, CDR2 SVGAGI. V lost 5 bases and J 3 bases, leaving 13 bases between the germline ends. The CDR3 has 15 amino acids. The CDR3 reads CASSTWKGDTGELFF. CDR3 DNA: TGTGCCAGCAGTACCTGGAAGGGGGACACCGGGGAGCTGTTTTTT.

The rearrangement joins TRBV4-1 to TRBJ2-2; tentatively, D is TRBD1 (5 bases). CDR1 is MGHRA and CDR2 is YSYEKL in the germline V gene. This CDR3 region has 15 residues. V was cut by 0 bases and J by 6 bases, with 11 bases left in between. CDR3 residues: CASSQDVQGPGELFF. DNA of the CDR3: TGCGCCAGCAGCCAAGATGTTCAGGGTCCCGGGGAGCTGTTTTTT.

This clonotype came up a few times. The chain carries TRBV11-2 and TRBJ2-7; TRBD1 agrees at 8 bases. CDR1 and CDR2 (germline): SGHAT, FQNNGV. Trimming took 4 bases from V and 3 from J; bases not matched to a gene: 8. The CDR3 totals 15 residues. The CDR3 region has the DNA TGTGCCAGCAGCTCCGGCAGGGGGCTTATCTACGAGCAGTACTTC. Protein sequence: CASSSGRGLIYEQYF.

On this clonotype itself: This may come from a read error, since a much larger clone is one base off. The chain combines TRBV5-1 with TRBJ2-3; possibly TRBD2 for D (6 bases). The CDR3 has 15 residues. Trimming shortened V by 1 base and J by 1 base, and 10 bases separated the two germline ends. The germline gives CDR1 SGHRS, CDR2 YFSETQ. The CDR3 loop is CASSLLSSGTDTQYF. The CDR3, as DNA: TGCGCCAGCAGCTTGTTGTCTAGCGGCACAGATACGCAGTATTTT.

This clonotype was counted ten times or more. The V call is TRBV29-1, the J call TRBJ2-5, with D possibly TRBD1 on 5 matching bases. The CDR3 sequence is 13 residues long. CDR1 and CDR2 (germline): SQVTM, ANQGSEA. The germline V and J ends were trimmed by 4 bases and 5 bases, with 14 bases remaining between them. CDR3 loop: CSVGQLVMETQYF. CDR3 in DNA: TGCAGCGTTGGACAGTTGGTAATGGAGACCCAGTACTTC.

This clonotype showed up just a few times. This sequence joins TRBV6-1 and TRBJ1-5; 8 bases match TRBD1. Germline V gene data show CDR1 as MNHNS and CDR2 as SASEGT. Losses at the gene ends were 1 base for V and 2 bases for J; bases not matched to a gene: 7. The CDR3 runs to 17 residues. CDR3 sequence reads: CASSEGYGGQGNQPQHF. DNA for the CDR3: TGTGCCAGCAGTGAAGGATACGGGGGACAGGGCAATCAGCCCCAGCATTTT.

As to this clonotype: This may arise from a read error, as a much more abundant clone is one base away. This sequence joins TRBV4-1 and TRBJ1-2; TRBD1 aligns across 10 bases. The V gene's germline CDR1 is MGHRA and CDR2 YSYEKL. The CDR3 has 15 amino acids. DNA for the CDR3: TGCGCCAGCAGCCCTTGGGACAGGGGCGGCTATGACTACACCTTC. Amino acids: CASSPWDRGGYDYTF.

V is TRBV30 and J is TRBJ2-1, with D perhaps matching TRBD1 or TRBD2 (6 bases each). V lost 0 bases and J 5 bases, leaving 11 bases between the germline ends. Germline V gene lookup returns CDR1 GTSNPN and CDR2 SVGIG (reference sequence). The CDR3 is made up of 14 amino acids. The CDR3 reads CAWSVRGPNNEQFF. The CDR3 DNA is TGTGCCTGGAGTGTACGGGGGCCCAACAATGAGCAGTTCTTC. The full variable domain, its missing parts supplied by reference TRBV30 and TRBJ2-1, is SQTIHQWPATLVQPVGSPLSLECTVEGTSNPNLYWYRQAAGRGLQLLFYSVGIGQISSEVPQNLSASRPQDRQFILSSKKLLLSDSGFYLCAWSVRGPNNEQFFGPGTRLTVL.

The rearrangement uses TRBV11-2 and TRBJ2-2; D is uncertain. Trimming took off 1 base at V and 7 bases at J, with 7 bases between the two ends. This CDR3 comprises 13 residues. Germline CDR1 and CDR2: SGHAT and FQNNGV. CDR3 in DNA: TGTGCCAGCAGCTTAGTTGGGGTCGGGGAGCTGTTTTTT. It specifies CASSLVGVGELFF.

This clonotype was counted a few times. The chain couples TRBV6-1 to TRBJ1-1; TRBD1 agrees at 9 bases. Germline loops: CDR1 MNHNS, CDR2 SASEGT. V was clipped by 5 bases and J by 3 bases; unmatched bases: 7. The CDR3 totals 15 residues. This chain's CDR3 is CASSFMGQGDTEAFF. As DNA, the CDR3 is TGTGCCAGCAGTTTCATGGGACAGGGAGACACTGAAGCTTTCTTT.

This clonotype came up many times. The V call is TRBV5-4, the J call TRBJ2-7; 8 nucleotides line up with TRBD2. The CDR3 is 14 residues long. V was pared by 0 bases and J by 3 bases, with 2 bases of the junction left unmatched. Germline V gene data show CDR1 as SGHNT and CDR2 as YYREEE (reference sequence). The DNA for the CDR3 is TGTGCCAGCAGCTTGGGGACTAGCCTCTACGAGCAGTACTTC. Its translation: CASSLGTSLYEQYF.

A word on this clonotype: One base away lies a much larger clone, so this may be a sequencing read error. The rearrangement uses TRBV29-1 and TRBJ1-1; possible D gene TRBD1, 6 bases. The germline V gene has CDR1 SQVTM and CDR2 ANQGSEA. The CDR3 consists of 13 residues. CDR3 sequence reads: CSVGQGLNTGAFF. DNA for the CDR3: TGCAGCGTTGGGCAGGGGCTAAACACTGGAGCTTTCTTT.

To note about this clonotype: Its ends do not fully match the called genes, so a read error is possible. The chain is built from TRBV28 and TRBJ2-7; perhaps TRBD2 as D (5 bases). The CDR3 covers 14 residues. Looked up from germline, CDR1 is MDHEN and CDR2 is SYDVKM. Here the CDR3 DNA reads TGTGCCAGCAGTTTCGGTGGGTTCGACTACAAGCAGTACTTC. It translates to CASSFGGFDYKQYF.

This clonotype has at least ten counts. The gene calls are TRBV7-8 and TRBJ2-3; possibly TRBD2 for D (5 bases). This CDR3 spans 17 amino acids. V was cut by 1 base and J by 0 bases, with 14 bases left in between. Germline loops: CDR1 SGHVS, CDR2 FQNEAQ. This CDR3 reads CASSLERAGRSTDTQYF. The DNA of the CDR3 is TGTGCCAGCAGCTTAGAGAGGGCTGGTCGTAGCACAGATACGCAGTATTTT.

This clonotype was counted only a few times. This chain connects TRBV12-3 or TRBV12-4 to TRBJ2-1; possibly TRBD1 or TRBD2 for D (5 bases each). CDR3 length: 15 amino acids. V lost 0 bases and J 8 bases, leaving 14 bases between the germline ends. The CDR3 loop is CASSLAGAYVDEQFF. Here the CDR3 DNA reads TGTGCCAGCAGTTTAGCCGGGGCCTACGTGGATGAGCAGTTCTTC.

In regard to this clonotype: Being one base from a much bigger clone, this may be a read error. CDR3 DNA: TGCGCCAGCAGCTCGGATGTTGGGGCCAGGGGGTACACTGAAGCTTTCTTT. Protein: CASSSDVGARGYTEAFF. The chain is built from TRBV5-1 and TRBJ1-1; 7 bases match TRBD1. Trimming removed 3 bases from V and 3 bases from J; junction bases left unmatched: 14. Germline CDR1 is SGHRS and CDR2 is YFSETQ. The CDR3 spans 17 residues.